Sequencing of this TCR beta chain was carried out in a study of identical twins. Study-level points and caveats: Sequences that were beta out-of-frame showed weaker excess twin sharing. While abundant cord blood beta clonotypes carried fewer insertions, memory repertoires showed no such pattern. One should note that invariant MAIT and iNKT cells could partly confound zero-insertion analyses.

Per the germline V gene, CDR1 is SGHTA and CDR2 is FQGNSA. With V trimmed by 5 bases and J by 8 bases, 7 bases remained unmatched. The CDR3 runs to 14 residues. Worth noting for this clonotype: Antigen unknown.

Each CDR3 protein gets one entry after TCRdb re-called the 5' RACE reads with MiXCR. The table records about 890,000 distinct CDR3 sequences, roughly an eighth of them present only once. This same sample was also taken into another study, of yellow fever vaccine responses in identical twins.

The sample comprised PBMCs. This clonotype originated in a woman aged 18-29 years in good health. This chain joins TRBV7-2 and TRBJ2-2; 8 bases are a match to TRBD2. The chain's CDR3 is CASSEKRGYGELFF. CDR3 nucleotide sequence: TGTGCCAGCAGCGAGAAGCGGGGGTATGGGGAGCTGTTTTTT.